This section outlines one T cell receptor (beta chain) sequence together with its context. Clones were read by immunoSEQ multiplex PCR, and TCRdb kept only the in-frame ones, dropping some. The sample includes about 100,000 clones, around 90% of them seen just once. The sample belongs to a study of siplizumab effects on memory and regulatory T cells. V lost 1 base to trimming and J lost 6 bases; unmatched junction nucleotides: 10. The CDR3 length is 18 residues. Germline lookup yields CDR1 SGHTA and CDR2 FQGNSA. The chain carries TRBV7-2 and TRBJ2-2; 11 bases fit TRBD2. This receptor was obtained from a human donor in good health. The sequencing input was non-Treg CD4+ T cells sorted from blood. CDR3 amino acids: CASSLEFLAGGGSGELFF. CDR3 DNA sequence: TGTGCCAGCAGCTTAGAGTTCCTAGCGGGAGGCGGTTCCGGGGAGCTGTTTTTT. Filled out from reference TRBV7-2 and TRBJ2-2, the complete variable domain reads GAGVSQSPSNKVTEKGKDVELRCDPISGHTALYWYRQSLGQGLEFLIYFQGNSAPDKSGLPSDRFSAERTGGSVSTLTIQRTQQEDSAVYLCASSLEFLAGGGSGELFFGEGSRLTVL.